What follows describes a single T cell receptor beta chain. Which antigen it targets is not known. No quality values exist for individual bases; no much larger clone is one base distant. This specimen comes from a study of identifying expanded T cells in peripheral blood (dated by TCRdb to about 2019). The study in broad terms: Separate aliquots of the same genomic DNA pool were sequenced to produce technical replicates, and four replicates were compared in pairs. Broad study findings and their caveats: For all healthy donors, the variance in clone template counts between approximately two-week samples rose significantly as total template count increased. It was expected by the authors that biological variance in healthy repertoires might increase further over much longer intervals, such as months to years. Both the number of clones called differentially abundant and the false-positive rate were significantly reduced by the beta-binomial model across all healthy-donor time intervals. Between technical replicates the binomial model flagged approximately 1.2 differentially abundant clones, whereas over about two weeks the binomial model flagged about 15 and over about four weeks 19 to 20.

The immunoSEQ Assay, which relies on bias-controlled multiplex PCR amplification of genomic DNA, was used to profile TCRbeta CDR3 regions. The authors' analysis ran thus. To quantify the absolute abundance of each unique TCRbeta CDR3 region, the sequences were collapsed and filtered. Two models were used to test differential abundance: a binomial model (Fisher-equivalent) and a beta-binomial model that adds time-dependent variance fitted from healthy donors. Clones with fewer than 5 combined templates were removed, and a clone was called differentially abundant if the clone's Benjamini-Hochberg FDR was below 0.01. The form v = (b*log(k)+a)^2 was used to model beta-binomial variance as a function of total template count across the two samples. TCRdb's version of the immuneACCESS table is confined to in-frame rearrangements and falls short of the full clone set. An unresolved V gene accounts for under half of the shortfall where checked; the remainder is of unknown origin. Clone size and V and J calls were adopted from that table, with D and trimming inferred from the DNA. Present in this sample are some 93,000 clones, about 88% of which were seen just once. Roughly 3.9% of the sample is taken by the ten largest.

The CDR3 contains 16 residues, cysteine and phenylalanine counted. Here the CDR3 DNA is all that survives: 48 bases in frame from base 1. Unmatched junction bases come to 7, with V trimmed by 1 base and J by 4 bases. Based on the germline V gene (reference sequence), the CDR1 and CDR2 sequences are LNHNV and YYDKDF. No immune events, such as infections, were documented for the healthy donors during the collection period. Time-dependent variance in a beta-binomial model of T-cell clone differential abundance was calibrated using healthy-donor blood repertoires as a training cohort. There were some 10 healthy donors in the training cohort, of whom 3 were female and 7 were male. An age range of about 25 to 64 years, with an average of roughly 40 years, was recorded for the donors. Whole blood, obtained from a commercial supplier, was collected from each healthy donor at three time points spaced roughly 14 days apart. For immunosequencing, genomic DNA was extracted from whole blood that had not been sorted.

The clonotype comes from a person between 18 and 69 years old in good health. The receptor chain draws on TRBV15 and TRBJ2-7; 10 bases in the middle match TRBD1. The source material was blood. Read as DNA, the sequence is TGTGCCACCAGCAGAGGAGGAGGGACAGGGGTGTACGAGCAGTACTTC. Its translation reads: CATSRGGGTGVYEQYF.